This T cell receptor (beta chain) was profiled in a study of blood T cell repertoires in COVID-19. The overall study: Researchers got acute and convalescent COVID-19 samples from the United States, Italy and Spain. Nucleic acid was either cDNA or gDNA, and it came from T cells, B-cell-depleted T cells, or PBMCs.

This clone was observed at least ten times. A clone one base away is much larger, so this may be a read error. Per the study methods: Scientists estimated how many nucleated cells there were by amplifying reference gene primers. The method was immunoSEQ multiplex PCR; TCRdb's version includes in-frame clones alone and lacks a portion of them. The V and J calls and the clone size are those of that table, but D and trimming were determined from the DNA. This table holds approximately 210,000 clones, less than 90% found once. Germline CDR1 MGHRA, CDR2 YSYEKL. This CDR3 is 16 amino acids long. The sequenced sample was peripheral blood. The receptor was derived from a man aged 25 to 40 with active or convalescent COVID-19. The rearrangement links TRBV4-1 to TRBJ1-6; tentatively, D is TRBD1 (5 bases). As DNA, the CDR3 is TGCGCCCGCAGCCCCCTGGGGGGCTCCTATAATTCACCCCTCCACTTT. This translates into CARSPLGGSYNSPLHF.